The present entry profiles one T cell receptor (beta chain) with its context. These data originate in a study of blood T cell repertoires in COVID-19. The germline gives CDR1 SEHNR, CDR2 FQNEAQ (reference sequence). V lost 2 bases, J lost 8 bases, and 18 bases lay in between. This CDR3 is 16 amino acids long. Using immunoSEQ multiplex PCR, the repertoire was profiled, and TCRdb retains in-frame clones only, with some absent. The repertoire holds about 130,000 clones, with approximately 91% as singletons. The TCR originated in a woman of 80 years or more with acute or convalescent COVID-19. What was sequenced was peripheral blood. This chain uses TRBV7-9 with TRBJ1-4; no clear D. The CDR3 protein is CASSLIFDWAGEKLFF. CDR3 nucleotide sequence: TGTGCCAGCAGCTTAATATTCGATTGGGCTGGCGAAAAACTGTTTTTT.